These 7 T cell receptor beta chains came from one sample sequenced in a study of blood T cell repertoires in COVID-19. Produced via immunoSEQ multiplex PCR; TCRdb's table is partial and in-frame only. The table includes 190,000 or so clones, about 87% detected once. Sequences were obtained from peripheral blood. All receptors derive from a woman aged 18-29 years who had recovered from COVID-19.

The chain couples TRBV9 to TRBJ2-1, with 7 bases identical to TRBD2. J gave up 0 bases and V 2 bases, and 2 bases lay outside the gene matches. CDR3 length: 15 residues. Germline lookup yields CDR1 SGDLS and CDR2 YYNGEE. The CDR3 nucleotides read TGTGCCAGCAGCGTTTGGGACTACTCCTACAATGAGCAGTTCTTC. This gives the protein CASSVWDYSYNEQFF.

V usage is TRBV7-9 and J usage is TRBJ2-1; the match to TRBD2 covers 13 bases. With 4 bases clipped from V and 1 base from J, the junction kept 10 bases outside the gene matches. The CDR3 sequence is 19 residues long. The germline gives CDR1 SEHNR, CDR2 FQNEAQ (reference sequence). Here the CDR3 DNA reads TGTGCCAGCAGCTGGGGACTACTAGCGGGGGGGCGATCCTACAATGAGCAGTTCTTC. Protein sequence: CASSWGLLAGGRSYNEQFF.

The gene calls are TRBV6-4 and TRBJ2-7; maybe TRBD1 (6 bases). This CDR3 is 17 amino acids long. V lost 0 bases, J lost 7 bases, and 22 bases lay in between. Looked up from germline, CDR1 is MRHNA and CDR2 is SNTAGT. In DNA form, the CDR3 reads TGTGCCAGCAGTGACTCGAATGAGGCGCCCTCCCAGGGGGAGCAGTACGTC. Amino acid sequence: CASSDSNEAPSQGEQYV.

J is TRBJ1-5 and V is TRBV5-1; a possible D gene is TRBD1 (5 bases). CDR1 is SGHRS, CDR2 YFSETQ, per germline. The CDR3 consists of 13 residues. The V gene lost 3 bases and the J gene lost 6 bases, with 10 bases spanning the gap. DNA of the CDR3: TGCGCCAGCAGCTGGTTCGGGGGTCAGCCCCAGCATTTT. Translated, it gives CASSWFGGQPQHF.

The V and J genes are TRBV6-5 and TRBJ2-5; 8 nucleotides line up with TRBD2. The length of the CDR3 is 14 residues. With V trimmed by 2 bases and J by 3 bases, 2 bases remained unmatched. The germline V gene encodes CDR1 MNHEY and CDR2 SVGAGI. The chain's CDR3 is CASSYLGGEETQYF. DNA of the CDR3: TGTGCCAGCAGTTACCTCGGGGGGGAAGAGACCCAGTACTTC.

V is TRBV9 and J is TRBJ1-3; the D is unclear. Trimming cost V 3 bases and J 0 bases, with 7 bases left between them. The CDR3 is 14 residues long. Germline CDR1 SGDLS, CDR2 YYNGEE. DNA for the CDR3: TGTGCCAGCAGCGGACCTAGCTCTGGAAACACCATATATTTT. It translates to CASSGPSSGNTIYF.

This rearrangement joins TRBV18 to TRBJ2-5; no reliable D call. CDR3 length equals 14 residues. Germline V gene sequence: CDR1 KGHSH, CDR2 LQKENI. Trimming cost V 1 base and J 1 base, with 7 bases left between them. The CDR3 nucleotides are TGTGCCAGCTCACCACTACAGCTCCAAGAGACCCAGTACTTC. Amino acids: CASSPLQLQETQYF.